This TCR beta chain emerged from a study of cytomegalovirus exposure and HLA in healthy donors. Broader study findings: Overall, around 160 TCR beta chains were annotated as cytomegalovirus-associated.

Researchers ran the PCR with 60 Vbeta and 13 Jbeta primers. The protocol was immunoSEQ multiplex PCR, while the TCRdb copy is restricted to in-frame clones and leaves out a portion. The sample includes approximately 170,000 clones, almost 80% seen only once; the top ten take 1.6%. The CDR3 is 12 residues long. The V gene's germline CDR1 is SNHLY and CDR2 FYNNEI. This cohort consisted of healthy bone marrow donors. To note about this clone: The target antigen is unknown.

The source material was PBMCs. The rearrangement links TRBV2 to TRBJ1-1; tentative D call: TRBD1 (5 bases). This TCR came from a woman younger than 30 in good health and CMV-seronegative. CDR3 DNA sequence: TGTGTCGTCGGGACTATGAACACTGAAGCTTTCTTT. This sequence encodes CVVGTMNTEAFF.